The source of this T cell receptor beta chain is a study of PD-L1 blockade in urothelial cancer. Study findings and constraints: Greater 3-week expansion of tumor-associated blood clones was recorded for durable-benefit patients.

V lost 4 bases to trimming and J lost 2 bases; unmatched junction nucleotides: 7. Per the germline V gene, CDR1 is SGHRS and CDR2 is YFSETQ. The CDR3 is 17 residues long. Only in-frame clones appear in the TCRdb table, and some are missing; sequencing was by immunoSEQ multiplex PCR. The repertoire holds 95,000 or so clones, with 87% as singletons. A note on this clone: Its cognate antigen is unknown.

Time point noted: pretreatment peripheral blood. The sample was PBMCs, taken around atezolizumab (anti-PD-L1) treatment. The receptor was derived from a man between 60 and 70 years old with urothelial cancer. The chain is built from TRBV5-1 and TRBJ2-2, with 11 bases fitting TRBD2. In DNA, the CDR3 is TGCGCCAGCAGCCCACTGCTAGCGGGAGGCAACACCGGGGAGCTGTTTTTT. It codes for CASSPLLAGGNTGELFF.